The 28 T cell receptor beta chains listed next were all sequenced from one sample in a study of cytomegalovirus exposure and HLA in healthy donors. Researchers ran the PCR with 60 Vbeta and 13 Jbeta primers. Sequencing was performed with immunoSEQ multiplex PCR; in TCRdb, only in-frame clones are kept and a portion is missing. This table has 84,000 or so clones, roughly 80% appearing once. Sequencing input: PBMCs. Every receptor here comes from a boy younger than 18 in good health and CMV-seronegative.

The rearrangement links TRBV30 to TRBJ1-1, with TRBD1 matching over 7 bases. This CDR3 is 15 amino acids long. Germline V CDR1 and CDR2: GTSNPN, SVGIG (reference sequence). After removal of 0 bases from V and 0 bases from J, the junction contained 4 bases not matched to a gene. As DNA, the CDR3 is TGTGCCTGGAGTGTATTAGGGACAGTGAACACTGAAGCTTTCTTT. Amino acids: CAWSVLGTVNTEAFF.

A few counts support this clone. The chain links TRBV2 to TRBJ1-4; perhaps TRBD1 as D (6 bases). CDR1 is SNHLY, CDR2 FYNNEI, per germline. The CDR3 has 13 residues. The V end lost 7 bases, the J end lost 5 bases, and 11 bases lay between the germline ends. CDR3 amino acids: CASTWTENEKLFF. The CDR3 bases are TGTGCCAGCACATGGACAGAAAATGAAAAACTGTTTTTT.

V usage is TRBV4-3 and J usage is TRBJ1-2; TRBD1 might be the D (5 bases). The germline V and J ends were trimmed by 0 bases and 5 bases, with 10 bases remaining between them. Germline CDR1 is LGHNA and CDR2 is YSLEER. CDR3 length: 14 amino acids. This chain's CDR3 is CASSQDRAGYGYTF. Written as DNA, the CDR3 is TGCGCCAGCAGCCAAGACAGGGCGGGGTATGGCTACACCTTC.

The gene calls are TRBV5-6 and TRBJ2-5; 8 nucleotides match TRBD2. The J segment lost 5 bases and the V segment lost 4 bases, leaving 7 bases of the junction unmatched. There are 14 residues in the CDR3. Germline V lookup: CDR1 SGHDT, CDR2 YYEEEE. The CDR3 here is CASSRGTRGETQYF. The CDR3 DNA sequence: TGTGCCAGCAGCCGAGGGACTAGGGGGGAGACCCAGTACTTC.

The V and J genes are TRBV4-1 and TRBJ1-1; D is perhaps TRBD1 (5 bases). There are 13 residues in the CDR3. Germline CDR1 reads MGHRA; CDR2 reads YSYEKL. Trimming shortened V by 4 bases and J by 8 bases, and 14 bases separated the two germline ends. CDR3 sequence reads: CASSPSGAAEAFF. The CDR3 DNA reads as TGCGCCAGCAGCCCCAGCGGGGCGGCCGAAGCTTTCTTT.

V gene TRBV19 combines with J gene TRBJ2-2, with D possibly TRBD1 on 6 matching bases. CDR3 length equals 13 residues. With 5 bases removed from V and 6 bases from J, the gap between germline ends came to 10 bases. Germline CDR1 LNHDA, CDR2 SQIVND (reference sequence). CDR3 coding DNA: TGTGCCAGTAGTCAACAGGGCGCCGGGGAGCTGTTTTTT. It specifies CASSQQGAGELFF.

The chain recombines TRBV9 with TRBJ1-1; D is ambiguous. V was trimmed by 1 base and J by 0 bases, leaving 10 bases between them. The length of the CDR3 is 15 residues. Germline CDR1 and CDR2: SGDLS and YYNGEE. CDR3 DNA: TGTGCCAGCAGCGTACACCCAACAGTGAACACTGAAGCTTTCTTT. It translates to CASSVHPTVNTEAFF.

A single count supports this clone. This chain links TRBV6-5 with TRBJ2-1; 10 bases agree with TRBD1. The CDR3 spans 15 residues. Germline CDR1 is MNHEY and CDR2 is SVGAGI. J lost 4 bases, V lost 6 bases, and 6 bases had no gene match. For the CDR3, the DNA is TGTGCCAGCAGGAAAGACAGGGGGCTTTACAATGAGCAGTTCTTC. Translating gives CASRKDRGLYNEQFF.

V usage is TRBV9 and J usage is TRBJ2-1, with TRBD2 matching over 9 bases. The CDR3 covers 15 residues. Germline CDR1 is SGDLS and CDR2 is YYNGEE. The V segment lost 4 bases and the J segment 9 bases; nucleotides outside the gene matches: 11. The CDR3 reads CASSRSPSGDTEQFF. Written as DNA, the CDR3 is TGTGCCAGCAGCAGAAGCCCTAGCGGGGATACTGAGCAGTTCTTC.

The chain is built from TRBV28 and TRBJ1-6; the match to TRBD1 covers 10 bases. Per germline, CDR1 MDHEN and CDR2 SYDVKM. V was pared by 4 bases and J by 8 bases, with 5 bases of the junction left unmatched. The CDR3 runs 15 residues. For the CDR3, the DNA is TGTGCCAGCAGTTCCCCCGGGACAGGGGATTCACCCCTCCACTTT. Translated, it gives CASSSPGTGDSPLHF. The full variable domain, with the rest looked up from reference TRBV28 and TRBJ1-6, is DVKVTQSSRYLVKRTGEKVFLECVQDMDHENMFWYRQDPGLGLRLIYFSYDVKMKEKGDIPEGYSVSREKKERFSLILESASTNQTSMYLCASSSPGTGDSPLHFGNGTRLTVT.

This chain uses TRBV19 with TRBJ1-1; tentatively, D is TRBD1 (6 bases). Trimming took 11 bases from V and 0 from J, leaving 13 bases between them. Per the germline V gene, CDR1 is LNHDA and CDR2 is SQIVND (reference sequence). The CDR3 covers 13 residues. CDR3: CAGSDSLNTEAFF. For the CDR3, the DNA is TGTGCCGGATCGGACAGCTTGAACACTGAAGCTTTCTTT.

The chain carries TRBV7-2 and TRBJ1-1; D not certain. Germline lookup yields CDR1 SGHTA and CDR2 FQGNSA. CDR3 size: 15 residues. The germline V and J ends were trimmed by 5 bases and 1 base, with 14 bases remaining between them. The CDR3 DNA sequence: TGTGCCAGCAGCCCCGTGGGAGGGAAGAACACTGAAGCTTTCTTT. It is translated as CASSPVGGKNTEAFF. Variable domain in full (rest from reference TRBV7-2 and TRBJ1-1): GAGVSQSPSNKVTEKGKDVELRCDPISGHTALYWYRQSLGQGLEFLIYFQGNSAPDKSGLPSDRFSAERTGGSVSTLTIQRTQQEDSAVYLCASSPVGGKNTEAFFGQGTRLTVV.

This clone showed up just once. This rearrangement joins TRBV7-8 to TRBJ1-2; possibly TRBD1 for D (6 bases). Germline V lookup: CDR1 SGHVS, CDR2 FQNEAQ. V was pared by 3 bases and J by 5 bases, with 13 bases between. CDR3 length: 14 residues. The CDR3 nucleotides are TGTGCCAGCAGCTTCCTTAGAACAGGGTATGGCTACACCTTC. This translates into CASSFLRTGYGYTF.

The chain uses TRBV28 and TRBJ2-5; 10 nucleotides line up with TRBD1. The V gene's germline CDR1 is MDHEN and CDR2 SYDVKM. J lost 1 base, V lost 5 bases, and 4 bases had no gene match. CDR3 length equals 15 residues. CDR3: CASSLRDRGQETQYF. The CDR3 DNA follows: TGTGCCAGCAGTCTCCGGGACAGGGGCCAAGAGACCCAGTACTTC.

Only one count was recorded for this clone. The J gene is TRBJ2-2, the V gene TRBV4-3; TRBD1 matches 7 bases. The trim removed 0 bases at V and 6 bases at J, leaving 4 bases unmatched. Germline CDR1 LGHNA, CDR2 YSLEER. The CDR3 is 15 amino acids. The CDR3 nucleotides read TGCGCCAGCAGCCAAGACAGGGGGTTGGCCGGGGAGCTGTTTTTT. Translating gives CASSQDRGLAGELFF.

The chain combines TRBV2 with TRBJ2-7; 11 bases align to TRBD1. V trimming: 3 bases; J trimming: 2 bases; junction bases outside the gene matches: 3. The length of the CDR3 is 15 residues. CDR1 SNHLY and CDR2 FYNNEI come from the germline V gene. The CDR3 DNA is TGTGCCAGCAGTGATGGGACAGGGGGTCCCTACGAGCAGTACTTC. Translation: CASSDGTGGPYEQYF.

The gene calls are TRBV30 and TRBJ1-1, with 7 bases identical to TRBD1. The CDR3 is made up of 13 amino acids. The V gene end was trimmed by 2 bases and the J gene end by 3 bases; junction bases not matched to a gene: 3. Germline V CDR1 and CDR2: GTSNPN, SVGIG (reference sequence). DNA of the CDR3: TGTGCCTGGAGTCCAGGGGGATACACTGAAGCTTTCTTT. Translated, it gives CAWSPGGYTEAFF.

DNA of the CDR3: TGTGCCAGCAGTGACGGCCCCACCGGGGAGCTGTTTTTT. Protein: CASSDGPTGELFF. The J gene is TRBJ2-2, the V gene TRBV6-4; D call uncertain. The CDR3 loop spans 13 amino acids. Trimming took 2 bases from V and 4 from J, leaving 5 bases between them. Germline V CDR1 and CDR2: MRHNA, SNTAGT.

The V gene is TRBV11-2, the J gene TRBJ2-2; perhaps TRBD1 as D (6 bases). Germline CDR1 reads SGHAT; CDR2 reads FQNNGV. The CDR3 totals 16 residues. With 1 base removed from V and 7 bases from J, the gap between germline ends came to 16 bases. The CDR3 DNA reads as TGTGCCAGCAGCTTAGTGGGGGACACCACCCTCGGGGAGCTGTTTTTT. Protein: CASSLVGDTTLGELFF.

V usage is TRBV30 and J usage is TRBJ1-2; D might be TRBD1 (5 bases). CDR3 length: 18 amino acids. Trimming pared 1 base from V and 4 bases from J, leaving 25 bases between. In germline, CDR1 is GTSNPN, CDR2 SVGIG (reference sequence). The CDR3 region is CAWSGITHGRAISYGYTF. The CDR3 DNA is TGTGCCTGGAGTGGCATTACTCACGGCAGGGCGATAAGCTATGGCTACACCTTC.

This clone was counted only a few times. The genes are TRBV4-3 and TRBJ2-3, with 8 nucleotides matching TRBD2. Germline lookup yields CDR1 LGHNA and CDR2 YSLEER. The ends lost 3 bases at V and 4 bases at J; junction bases unmatched: 0. The CDR3 length is 13 residues. The CDR3 loop is CASSQGLADTQYF. For the CDR3, the DNA is TGCGCCAGCAGCCAGGGACTAGCAGATACGCAGTATTTT.

The chain employs TRBV5-6 and TRBJ2-2; D may be TRBD2 (6 bases). The germline CDR1 and CDR2 sequences are SGHDT and YYEEEE. Trimming took 3 bases from V and 4 from J, leaving 25 bases between them. The CDR3 length is 19 residues. The CDR3 loop is CASSSPLSGPTSGTGELFF. DNA for the CDR3: TGTGCCAGCAGCTCGCCGCTTAGCGGCCCTACTTCCGGCACCGGGGAGCTGTTTTTT.

This rearrangement joins TRBV6-6 to TRBJ2-1; D is unresolved. Germline CDR1 reads MNHNY; CDR2 reads SVGAGI (reference sequence). V lost 10 bases and J lost 2, with 9 bases in between. The CDR3 length is 12 residues. CDR3 coding DNA: TGTGCCACCCGTATCCCCTACAATGAGCAGTTCTTC. Translated: CATRIPYNEQFF.

This clone was detected only once. DNA of the CDR3: TGCGCCAGCAGCCCGGGCGGGACAGGGGACACTGAAGCTTTCTTT. It yields the protein CASSPGGTGDTEAFF. This chain links TRBV5-1 with TRBJ1-1; 10 bases match TRBD1. Germline V gene data show CDR1 as SGHRS and CDR2 as YFSETQ. J was trimmed by 3 bases and V by 4 bases; bases with no gene match: 6. There are 15 residues in the CDR3.

The V call is TRBV5-4, the J call TRBJ2-1; 8 bases are shared with TRBD1. This CDR3 comprises 11 residues. Germline V lookup: CDR1 SGHNT, CDR2 YYREEE (reference sequence). V shed 4 bases, J shed 9 bases, and the junction held 0 bases outside the gene matches. The CDR3 spells CASSQGAEQFF. The CDR3 nucleotides are TGTGCCAGCAGCCAGGGGGCTGAGCAGTTCTTC.

The V and J genes are TRBV18 and TRBJ1-5; D call uncertain. CDR1 and CDR2 (germline): KGHSH, LQKENI. The CDR3 has 14 amino acids. Deletions cut 3 bases from V and 4 bases from J, with 10 bases between. DNA of the CDR3: TGTGCCAGCTCACCTGCGGGGAGGAATCAGCCCCAGCATTTT. Protein sequence: CASSPAGRNQPQHF. The complete variable domain, with remaining parts taken from reference TRBV18 and TRBJ1-5, reads NAGVMQNPRHLVRRRGQEARLRCSPMKGHSHVYWYRQLPEEGLKFMVYLQKENIIDESGMPKERFSAEFPKEGPSILRIQQVVRGDSAAYFCASSPAGRNQPQHFGDGTRLSIL.

On this clone: One end of the junction varies from germline; a read error may be responsible. Here the CDR3 reads CTSSLGSSYEQYF. The CDR3 coding sequence is TGTACCAGCAGCTTGGGCAGCTCCTACGAGCAGTACTTC. The chain combines TRBV5-4 with TRBJ2-7; D is ambiguous. The V gene's germline CDR1 is SGHNT and CDR2 YYREEE (reference sequence). This CDR3 region has 13 residues. The variable domain in full, completed from reference TRBV5-4 and TRBJ2-7, reads ETGVTQSPTHLIKTRGQQVTLRCSSQSGHNTVSWYQQALGQGPQFIFQYYREEENGRGNFPPRFSGLQFPNYSSELNVNALELDDSALYLCTSSLGSSYEQYFGPGTRLTVT.

The chain employs TRBV4-1 and TRBJ1-5; D is undetermined. Trimming pared 1 base from V and 5 bases from J, leaving 6 bases between. The CDR3 is made up of 13 amino acids. CDR1 and CDR2 from the germline V gene are MGHRA and YSYEKL. The DNA of the CDR3 is TGCGCCAGCAGCCAAGTCGGGGATCAGCCCCAGCATTTT. As protein: CASSQVGDQPQHF.